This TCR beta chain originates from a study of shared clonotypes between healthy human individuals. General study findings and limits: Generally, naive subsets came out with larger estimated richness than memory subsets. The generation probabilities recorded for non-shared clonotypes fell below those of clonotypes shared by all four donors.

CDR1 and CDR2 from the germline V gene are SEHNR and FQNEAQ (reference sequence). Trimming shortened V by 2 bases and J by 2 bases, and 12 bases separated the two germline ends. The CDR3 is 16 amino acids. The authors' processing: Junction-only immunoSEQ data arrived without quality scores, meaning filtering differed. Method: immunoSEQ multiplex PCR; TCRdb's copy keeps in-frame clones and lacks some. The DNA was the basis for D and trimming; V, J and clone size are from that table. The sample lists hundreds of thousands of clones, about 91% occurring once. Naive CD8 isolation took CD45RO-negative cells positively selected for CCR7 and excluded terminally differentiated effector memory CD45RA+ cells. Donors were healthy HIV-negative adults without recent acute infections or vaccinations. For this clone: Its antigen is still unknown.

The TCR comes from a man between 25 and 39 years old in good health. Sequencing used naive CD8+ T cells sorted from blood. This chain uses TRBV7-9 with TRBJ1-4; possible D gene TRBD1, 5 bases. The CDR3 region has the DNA TGTGCCAGCAGCTTACCCCCGGGACGGACTAATGAAAAACTGTTTTTT. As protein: CASSLPPGRTNEKLFF.